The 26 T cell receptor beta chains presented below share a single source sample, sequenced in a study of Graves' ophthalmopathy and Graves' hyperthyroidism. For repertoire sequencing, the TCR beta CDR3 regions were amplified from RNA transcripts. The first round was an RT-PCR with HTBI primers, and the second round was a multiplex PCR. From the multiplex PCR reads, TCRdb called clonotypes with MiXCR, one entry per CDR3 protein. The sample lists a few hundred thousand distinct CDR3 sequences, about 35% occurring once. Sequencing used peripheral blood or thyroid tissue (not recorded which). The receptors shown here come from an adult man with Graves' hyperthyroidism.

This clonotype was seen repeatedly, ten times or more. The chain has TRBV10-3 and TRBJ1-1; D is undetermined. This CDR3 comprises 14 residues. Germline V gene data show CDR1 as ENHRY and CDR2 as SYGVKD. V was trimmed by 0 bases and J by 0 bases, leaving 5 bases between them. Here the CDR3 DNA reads TGTGCCATCAGTGAGTCCCTGATGAACACTGAAGCTTTCTTT. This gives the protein CAISESLMNTEAFF.

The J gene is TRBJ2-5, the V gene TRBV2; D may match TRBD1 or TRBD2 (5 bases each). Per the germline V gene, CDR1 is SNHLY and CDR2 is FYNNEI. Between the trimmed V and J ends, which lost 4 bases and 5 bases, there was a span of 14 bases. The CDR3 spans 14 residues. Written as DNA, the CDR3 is TGTGCCAGCAGTGCGGGACGGGTCTGGGAGACCCAGTACTTC. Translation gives CASSAGRVWETQYF.

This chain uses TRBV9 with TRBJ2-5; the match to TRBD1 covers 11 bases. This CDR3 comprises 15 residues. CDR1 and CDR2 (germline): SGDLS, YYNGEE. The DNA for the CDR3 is TGTGCTAGTGGTCCGCCCCCGGGACAGGGGGGGACCCAGTACTTC. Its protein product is CASGPPPGQGGTQYF.

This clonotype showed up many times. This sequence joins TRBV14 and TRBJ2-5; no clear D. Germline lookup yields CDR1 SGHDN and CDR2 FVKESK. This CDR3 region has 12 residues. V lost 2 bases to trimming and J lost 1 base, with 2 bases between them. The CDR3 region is CASSQFQETQYF. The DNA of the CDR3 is TGTGCCAGCAGCCAATTCCAAGAGACCCAGTACTTC.

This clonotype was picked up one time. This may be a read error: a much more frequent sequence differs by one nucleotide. The DNA of the CDR3 is TGTGCCAGCAGCTTAGATAACGGACTCCGCTATGGCTACACCTTC. Its translation: CASSLDNGLRYGYTF. The chain carries TRBV7-2 and TRBJ1-2; D not resolved. V dropped 1 base and J dropped 4 bases, with 13 bases sitting between them. The CDR3 totals 15 residues. The germline CDR1 and CDR2 sequences are SGHTA and FQGNSA.

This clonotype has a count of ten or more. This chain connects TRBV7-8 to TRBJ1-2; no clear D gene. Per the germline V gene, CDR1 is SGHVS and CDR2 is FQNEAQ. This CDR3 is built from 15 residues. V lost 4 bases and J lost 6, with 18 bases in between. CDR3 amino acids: CASSSPTSTVDGYTF. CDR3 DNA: TGTGCCAGCAGCTCCCCGACGAGTACAGTGGATGGCTACACCTTC. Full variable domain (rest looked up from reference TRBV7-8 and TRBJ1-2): GAGVSQSPRYKVAKRGQDVALRCDPISGHVSLFWYQQALGQGPEFLTYFQNEAQLDKSGLPSDRFFAERPEGSVSTLKIQRTQQEDSAVYLCASSSPTSTVDGYTFGSGTRLTVV.

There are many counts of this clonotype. The CDR3 sequence is CASSIDGRALTEAFF. The DNA of the CDR3 is TGTGCCAGTAGTATCGACGGCAGGGCCCTCACTGAAGCTTTCTTT. This chain connects TRBV19 to TRBJ1-1; D is perhaps TRBD1 (5 bases). V was shortened by 3 bases and J by 4 bases, with 15 bases between the two germline ends. The CDR3 has 15 residues. Germline assignment: CDR1 LNHDA and CDR2 SQIVND (reference sequence).

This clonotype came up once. CDR3 DNA sequence: TGTGCCAGCAGCCGGGACACGACCTACAATGAGCAGTTCTTC. Amino acid sequence: CASSRDTTYNEQFF. This chain links TRBV9 with TRBJ2-1, with D possibly being TRBD1 (6 bases). This CDR3 has 14 amino acids. Germline V gene lookup returns CDR1 SGDLS and CDR2 YYNGEE. Between the trimmed V and J ends, which lost 4 bases and 2 bases, there was a span of 10 bases.

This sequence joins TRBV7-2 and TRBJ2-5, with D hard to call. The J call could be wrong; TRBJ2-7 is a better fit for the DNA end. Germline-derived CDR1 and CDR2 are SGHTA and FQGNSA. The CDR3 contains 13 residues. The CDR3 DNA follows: TGTGCCAGCAGCTTAGCGATCTCCTACGAGCAGTACTTC. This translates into CASSLAISYEQYF.

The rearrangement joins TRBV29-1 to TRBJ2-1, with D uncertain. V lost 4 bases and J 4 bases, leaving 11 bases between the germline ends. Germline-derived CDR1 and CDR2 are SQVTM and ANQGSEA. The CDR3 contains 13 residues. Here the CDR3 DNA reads TGCAGCGTTGCTATCGTCTCGTACAATGAGCAGTTCTTC. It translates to CSVAIVSYNEQFF.

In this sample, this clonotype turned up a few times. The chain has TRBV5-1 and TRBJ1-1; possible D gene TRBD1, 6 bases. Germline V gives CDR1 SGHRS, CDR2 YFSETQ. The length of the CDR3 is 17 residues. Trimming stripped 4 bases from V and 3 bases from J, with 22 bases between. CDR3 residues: CASSPTSGLRGDTEAFF. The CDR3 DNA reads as TGCGCCAGCAGCCCCACTTCGGGGCTCAGGGGTGACACTGAAGCTTTCTTT.

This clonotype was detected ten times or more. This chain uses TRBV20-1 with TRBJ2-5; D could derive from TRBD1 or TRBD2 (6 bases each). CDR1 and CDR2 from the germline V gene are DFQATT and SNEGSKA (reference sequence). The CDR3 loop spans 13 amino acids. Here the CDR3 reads CSVRRDKQETQYF. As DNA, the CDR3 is TGCAGCGTTCGGCGGGACAAACAAGAGACCCAGTACTTC.

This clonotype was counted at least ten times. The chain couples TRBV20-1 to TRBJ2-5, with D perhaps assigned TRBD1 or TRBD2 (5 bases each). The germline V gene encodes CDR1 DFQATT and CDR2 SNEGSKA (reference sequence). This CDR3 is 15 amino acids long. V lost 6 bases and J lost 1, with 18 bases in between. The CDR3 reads CSAPDSFRGQETQYF. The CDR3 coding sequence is TGCAGTGCACCGGACTCGTTTAGGGGCCAAGAGACCCAGTACTTC.

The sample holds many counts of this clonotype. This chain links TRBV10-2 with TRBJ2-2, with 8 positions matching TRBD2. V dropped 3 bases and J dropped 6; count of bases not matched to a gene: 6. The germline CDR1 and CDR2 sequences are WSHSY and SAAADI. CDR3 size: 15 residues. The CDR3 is CASSDSSGSAGELFF. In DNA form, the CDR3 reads TGCGCCAGCAGTGACTCGAGCGGGAGCGCCGGGGAGCTGTTTTTT.

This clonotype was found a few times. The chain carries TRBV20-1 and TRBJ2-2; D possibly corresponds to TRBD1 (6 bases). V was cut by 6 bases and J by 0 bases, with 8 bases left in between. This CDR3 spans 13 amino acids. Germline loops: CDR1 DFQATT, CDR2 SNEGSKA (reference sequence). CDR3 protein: CSARTANTGELFF. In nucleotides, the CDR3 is TGCAGTGCCAGGACAGCGAACACCGGGGAGCTGTTTTTT.

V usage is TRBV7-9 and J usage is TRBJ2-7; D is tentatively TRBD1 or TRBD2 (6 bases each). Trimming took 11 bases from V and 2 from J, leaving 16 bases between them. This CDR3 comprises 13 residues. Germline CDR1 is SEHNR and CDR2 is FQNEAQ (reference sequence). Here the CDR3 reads CAWSRGGTYEQYF. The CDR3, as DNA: TGTGCCTGGAGTAGAGGGGGGACCTACGAGCAGTACTTC. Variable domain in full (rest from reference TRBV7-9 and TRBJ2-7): DTGVSQNPRHKITKRGQNVTFRCDPISEHNRLYWYRQTLGQGPEFLTYFQNEAQLEKSRLLSDRFSAERPKGSFSTLEIQRTEQGDSAMYLCAWSRGGTYEQYFGPGTRLTVT.

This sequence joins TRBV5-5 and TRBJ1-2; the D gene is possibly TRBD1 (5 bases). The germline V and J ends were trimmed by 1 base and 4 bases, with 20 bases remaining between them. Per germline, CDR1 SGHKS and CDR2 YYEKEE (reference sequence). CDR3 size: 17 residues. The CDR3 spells CASSLWSSGGNSYGYTF. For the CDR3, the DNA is TGTGCCAGCAGCTTGTGGTCTAGCGGGGGGAACTCCTATGGCTACACCTTC.

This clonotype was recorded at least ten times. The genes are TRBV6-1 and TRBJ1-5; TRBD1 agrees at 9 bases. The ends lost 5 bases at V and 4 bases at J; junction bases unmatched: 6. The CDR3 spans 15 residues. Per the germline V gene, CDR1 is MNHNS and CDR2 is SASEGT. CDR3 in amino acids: CASSTGTGPNQPQHF. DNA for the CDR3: TGTGCCAGCAGTACCGGGACAGGGCCGAATCAGCCCCAGCATTTT.

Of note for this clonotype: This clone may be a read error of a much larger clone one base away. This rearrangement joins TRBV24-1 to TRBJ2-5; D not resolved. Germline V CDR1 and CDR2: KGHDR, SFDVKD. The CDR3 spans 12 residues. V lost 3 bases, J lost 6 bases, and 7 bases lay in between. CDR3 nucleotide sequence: TGTGCCACCAGTGATAGGAGTCAGACCCAGTACTTC. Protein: CATSDRSQTQYF.

This chain's CDR3 is CSVVSAQAFF. CDR3 nucleotide sequence: TGCAGCGTTGTATCGGCCCAAGCTTTCTTT. The chain is built from TRBV29-1 and TRBJ1-1; no firm D call. V lost 4 bases, J lost 9 bases, and 9 bases lay in between. This CDR3 is built from 10 residues. Germline CDR1 is SQVTM and CDR2 is ANQGSEA.

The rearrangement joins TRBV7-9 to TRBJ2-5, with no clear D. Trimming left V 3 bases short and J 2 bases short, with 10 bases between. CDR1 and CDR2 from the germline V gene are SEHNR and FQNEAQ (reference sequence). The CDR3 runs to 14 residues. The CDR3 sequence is CASSFWVGQETQYF. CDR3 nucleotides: TGTGCCAGCAGCTTCTGGGTAGGACAAGAGACCCAGTACTTC.

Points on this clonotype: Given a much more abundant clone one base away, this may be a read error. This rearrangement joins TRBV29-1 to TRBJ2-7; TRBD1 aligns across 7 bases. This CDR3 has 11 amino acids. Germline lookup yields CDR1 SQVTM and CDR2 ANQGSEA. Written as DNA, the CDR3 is TGCAGCGTGGGACAGAGCTACGGGCAGTACTTC. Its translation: CSVGQSYGQYF.

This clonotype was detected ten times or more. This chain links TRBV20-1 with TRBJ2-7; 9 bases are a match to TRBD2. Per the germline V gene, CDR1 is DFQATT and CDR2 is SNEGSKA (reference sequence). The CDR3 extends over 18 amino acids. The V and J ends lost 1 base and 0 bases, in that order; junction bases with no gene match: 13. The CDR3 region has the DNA TGCAGTGCTAGAGCTATCGGTAGCGGGGGTGGGAGCTCCTACGAGCAGTACTTC. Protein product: CSARAIGSGGGSSYEQYF.

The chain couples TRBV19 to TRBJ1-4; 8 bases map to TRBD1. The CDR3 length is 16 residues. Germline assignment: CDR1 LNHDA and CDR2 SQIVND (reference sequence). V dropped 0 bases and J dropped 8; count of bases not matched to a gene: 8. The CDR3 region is CASSIDQGAGEEKLFF. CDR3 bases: TGTGCCAGTAGTATAGATCAGGGGGCAGGGGAAGAAAAACTGTTTTTT.

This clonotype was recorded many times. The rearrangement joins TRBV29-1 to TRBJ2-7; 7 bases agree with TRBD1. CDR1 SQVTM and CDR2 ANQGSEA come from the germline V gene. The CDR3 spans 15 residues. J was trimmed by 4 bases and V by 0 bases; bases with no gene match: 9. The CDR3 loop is CSVEDFEGAGYEQYF. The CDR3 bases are TGCAGCGTTGAAGATTTCGAGGGGGCTGGGTACGAGCAGTACTTC.

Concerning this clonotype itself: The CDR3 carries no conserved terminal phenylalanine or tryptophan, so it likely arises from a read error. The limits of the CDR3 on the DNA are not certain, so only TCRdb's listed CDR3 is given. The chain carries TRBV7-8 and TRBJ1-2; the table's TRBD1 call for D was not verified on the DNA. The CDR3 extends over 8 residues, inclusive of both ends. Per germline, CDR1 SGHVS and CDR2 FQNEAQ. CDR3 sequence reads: CASSRRRQ.